These T cell receptor beta chains were read from a single sample in a study of T cell repertoires in ileal Crohn's disease. Assay used: immunoSEQ multiplex PCR; TCRdb lists only in-frame clones, some missing. The sample records approximately 7,000 clones, about 67% being singletons. Sequenced: ileal tissue. The receptors here all came from an adult with Crohn's disease. Each CDR3 is given with its conserved first and last residue. The D gene is left open where the match is weak. Rows give clone size only sometimes, using once, few, many, or a class for an expanded clone.

D,J,size,V,DNA,CDR3
NA,TRBJ2-7,NA,TRBV25-1,TGTGCCAGCACCGGACACGGCTACGAGCAGTACTTC,CASTGHGYEQYF
TRBD1,TRBJ1-2,NA,TRBV7-2,TGTGCCAGCAGCTTACTGGGACAGGGGAACTATGGCTACACCTTC,CASSLLGQGNYGYTF
NA,TRBJ2-7,large,TRBV6-1,TGTGCCAGCAGTGAAGCGCAGTCCAGCGCAAGTTACGAGCAGTACTTC,CASSEAQSSASYEQYF
NA,TRBJ2-7,NA,TRBV21-1,TGTGCCAGCAAGGAGGGGAGAAGATACGAGCAGTACTTC,CASKEGRRYEQYF
NA,TRBJ1-1,NA,TRBV6-5,TGTGCCAGCAGTTACGAGGGGGGTAGTGAAGCTTTCTTT,CASSYEGGSEAFF
NA,TRBJ2-1,NA,TRBV7-8,TGTGCCAGCAGCCCTCGAGAGCGATACAATGAGCAGTTCTTC,CASSPRERYNEQFF
TRBD2,TRBJ2-3,once,TRBV10-1,TGCGCCAGCAGTGAAGGTTGGGCGGGAGGTAGCACAGATACGCAGTATTTT,CASSEGWAGGSTDTQYF
NA,TRBJ2-2,few,TRBV19,TGTGCCACCTCTTCGCAATCGAACACCGGGGAGCTGTTTTTT,CATSSQSNTGELFF
TRBD1,TRBJ1-4,NA,TRBV29-1,TGCAGCGTTGCGGACAGGGGGAGAGGGGAAAAACTGTTTTTT,CSVADRGRGEKLFF
TRBD1,TRBJ1-1,NA,TRBV7-9,TGTGCCAGCAGCCGACAGGGGCCAAGAGGGAACACTGAAGCTTTCTTT,CASSRQGPRGNTEAFF
TRBD2,TRBJ2-1,NA,TRBV27,TGTGCCAGCAGTTACCTCGGACTAGCGGGATCCTACAATGAGCAGTTCTTC,CASSYLGLAGSYNEQFF
TRBD1,TRBJ2-5,NA,TRBV18,TGTGCCAGCTCCCCCGGGACAGGGGTTCAAGAGACCCAGTACTTC,CASSPGTGVQETQYF
NA,TRBJ1-4,NA,TRBV27,TGTGCCAGCAGTCGTTACCCGGTGGAAAAACTGTTTTTT,CASSRYPVEKLFF
TRBD2,TRBJ2-3,NA,TRBV2,TGTGCCAGCAGTCGGACTAGCGGCACAGATACGCAGTATTTT,CASSRTSGTDTQYF
NA,TRBJ2-5,NA,TRBV2,TGTGCCAGCAAGGCCGGGGGACTTGCAAGGTCCCAGTACTTC,CASKAGGLARSQYF
TRBD1,TRBJ1-2,once,TRBV7-9,TGTGCCAGCACTCCGAGGACAGGCTTTCCCCAGGCTAACTATGGCTACACCTTC,CASTPRTGFPQANYGYTF
TRBD2,TRBJ2-7,few,TRBV5-3,TGTGCCAGAAGCCCCGGACTAGCCCCCTACGAGCAGTACTTC,CARSPGLAPYEQYF
TRBD1,TRBJ2-7,NA,TRBV19,TGTGCCAGTATCCGGGGACAGCAGGCCTACGAGCAGTACTTC,CASIRGQQAYEQYF
NA,TRBJ2-6,once,TRBV7-9,TGTGCCAGCAGGCCGGCGGAATCTGGGGCCAACGTCCTGACTTTC,CASRPAESGANVLTF
TRBD2,TRBJ2-7,NA,TRBV6-1,TGTGCCAGCAGTGACTTGGGACTAGCGGGAGATTACGAGCAGTACTTC,CASSDLGLAGDYEQYF
NA,TRBJ2-3,NA,TRBV7-9,TGTGCCAGCAGCTCGGACGGCCGAAGGGTAGATACGCAGTATTTT,CASSSDGRRVDTQYF
NA,TRBJ1-5,few,TRBV6-6,TGTGCCAGCAGTTATGGTAGCAATCAGCCCCAGCATTTT,CASSYGSNQPQHF
NA,TRBJ1-2,once,TRBV27,TGTGCCAGCAGTTTTGCGGGGTCAAATCATGGCTACACCTTC,CASSFAGSNHGYTF
TRBD1,TRBJ1-4,NA,TRBV7-9,TGTGCCAGCAGCCCGGGACAGGGGGCCGATAATGAAAAACTGTTTTTT,CASSPGQGADNEKLFF
NA,TRBJ2-1,NA,TRBV5-1,TGCGCCAGCAGCTTGGTATTAGTCGATGAGCAGTTCTTC,CASSLVLVDEQFF
TRBD1,TRBJ1-5,NA,TRBV28,TGTGCCAGCAGTCCCGGACAGGTCGTTCGGCCCCAGCATTTT,CASSPGQVVRPQHF
TRBD2,TRBJ2-7,NA,TRBV5-1,TGCGCCAGCAGCCCGTTGGGGACTAGCTCCTACGAGCAGTACTTC,CASSPLGTSSYEQYF
TRBD2,TRBJ2-3,NA,TRBV9,TGTGCCAGCAGCCCCCGGACTAGCGGGCGCACAGATACGCAGTATTTT,CASSPRTSGRTDTQYF
NA,TRBJ1-5,NA,TRBV7-9,TGTGCCAGCAGCTTAGCGGGGAGCAATCAGCCCCAGCATTTT,CASSLAGSNQPQHF
TRBD1,TRBJ2-5,NA,TRBV25-1,TGTGCCAGCACCACAGGGGGCCAAGAGACCCAGTACTTC,CASTTGGQETQYF
NA,TRBJ2-7,few,TRBV9,TGTGCCAGCAGCGCCAGTGATTACCCTTACGAGCAGTACTTC,CASSASDYPYEQYF
TRBD1,TRBJ2-3,few,TRBV9,TGTGCCAGCAGCGTAGGCGGCGGACAGGGATCAGATACGCAGTATTTT,CASSVGGGQGSDTQYF
NA,TRBJ2-7,NA,TRBV4-1,TGCGCCAGCAGCCAAGAGACTGGCTACGAGCAGTACTTC,CASSQETGYEQYF
TRBD1,TRBJ2-7,NA,TRBV18,TGTGCCAGCTCAGAGACAGGGTCCTACGAGCAGTACTTC,CASSETGSYEQYF
NA,TRBJ2-7,NA,TRBV6-5,TGTGCCAGCAGTTACCTCCCGACTAGCTCCTACGAGCAGTACTTC,CASSYLPTSSYEQYF
TRBD1,TRBJ2-1,NA,TRBV7-3,TGTGCCAGCAGCTTAACGGGACAGCCCTACAATGAGCAGTTCTTC,CASSLTGQPYNEQFF
NA,TRBJ1-1,NA,TRBV10-1,TGCGCCAGCAGTGAGTCGGTGACGGGCACTGAAGCTTTCTTT,CASSESVTGTEAFF
NA,TRBJ1-1,NA,TRBV11-2,TGTGCCAGCACCCACCGGGAGAACACTGAAGCTTTCTTT,CASTHRENTEAFF
TRBD2,TRBJ2-7,NA,TRBV7-9,TGTGCCAGCACCCCCCCCAGCGGGAGCCACGAGCAGTACTTC,CASTPPSGSHEQYF
NA,TRBJ2-2,NA,TRBV18,TGTGCCAGCTCTCTTGGGACACCGGGCACCGGGGAGCTGTTTTTT,CASSLGTPGTGELFF